This T cell receptor beta chain was sequenced for a study of Graves' ophthalmopathy and Graves' hyperthyroidism. CDR1 GTSNPN and CDR2 SVGIG come from the germline V gene (reference sequence). Trimming cost V 1 base and J 2 bases, with 9 bases left between them. There are 13 residues in the CDR3. For donors with ophthalmopathy, the disease showed moderate-to-severe activity, reached CAS ≥3 and NOSPECS ≥4, and had lasted under 3 months. Investigators amplified TCR beta CDR3 regions from RNA transcripts. An opening RT-PCR round employed HTBI primers and preceded a second-round multiplex PCR. TCRdb reprocessed the multiplex PCR reads with MiXCR, giving one entry per CDR3 protein. In the table there are under 350,000 distinct CDR3 sequences, under 20% of which are singletons. This clonotype has a count of ten or more.

Sample: peripheral blood. The sequence was collected from an adult man with Graves' ophthalmopathy. The chain links TRBV30 to TRBJ2-7; D is unresolved. The CDR3 DNA follows: TGTGCCTGGAGTGGGCCCCAGCCCTACGAGCAGTACTTC. It is translated as CAWSGPQPYEQYF.